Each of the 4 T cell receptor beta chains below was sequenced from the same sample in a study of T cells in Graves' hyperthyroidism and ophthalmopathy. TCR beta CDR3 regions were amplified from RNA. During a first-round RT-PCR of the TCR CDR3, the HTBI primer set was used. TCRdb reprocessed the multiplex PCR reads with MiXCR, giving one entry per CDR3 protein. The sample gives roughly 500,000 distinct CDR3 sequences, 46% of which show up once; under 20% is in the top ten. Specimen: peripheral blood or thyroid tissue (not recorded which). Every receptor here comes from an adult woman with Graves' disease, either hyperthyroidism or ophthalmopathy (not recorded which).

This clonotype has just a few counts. CDR3 nucleotides: TGTGCCTGGAGTGTAGGGGGGGCCCAAGAGACCCAGTACTTC. Amino acids: CAWSVGGAQETQYF. The gene calls are TRBV30 and TRBJ2-5; the D gene is possibly TRBD2 (7 bases). This CDR3 region has 14 residues. Trimming took 0 bases from V and 1 from J, leaving 9 bases between them. Germline CDR1 reads GTSNPN; CDR2 reads SVGIG (reference sequence).

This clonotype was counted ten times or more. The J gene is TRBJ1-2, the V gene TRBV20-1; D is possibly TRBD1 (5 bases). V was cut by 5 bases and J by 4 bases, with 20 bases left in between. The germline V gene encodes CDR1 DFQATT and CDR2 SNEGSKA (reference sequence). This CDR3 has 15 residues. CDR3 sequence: CSASPGQGILYGYTF. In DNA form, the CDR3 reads TGCAGTGCTTCCCCGGGGCAGGGCATCCTCTATGGCTACACCTTC.

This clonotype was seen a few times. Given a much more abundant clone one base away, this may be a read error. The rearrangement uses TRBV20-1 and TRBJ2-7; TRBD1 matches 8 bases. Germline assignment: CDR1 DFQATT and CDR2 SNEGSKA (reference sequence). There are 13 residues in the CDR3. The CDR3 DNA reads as TGCAGTGCTGAGGGACAGGACCTCTACGAGCAGCACTTC. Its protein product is CSAEGQDLYEQHF.

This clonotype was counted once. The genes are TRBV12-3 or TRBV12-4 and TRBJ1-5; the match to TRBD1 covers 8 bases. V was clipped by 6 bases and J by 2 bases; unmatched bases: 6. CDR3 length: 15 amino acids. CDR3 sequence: CASRQTGDGNQPQHF. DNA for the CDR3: TGTGCCAGCAGGCAGACAGGGGACGGCAATCAGCCCCAGCATTTT.